This entry is about one T cell receptor (beta chain). Its antigen is not identified. This entry belongs to a study of blood T cells in healthy people across ages. Whole-study context: About one barcoded beta molecule per two T cells was captured by template switching. Study-wide results and limits: Unknown donor CMV status possibly confounded expanded clonotype changes.

The authors ran a second PCR of about 7 to 11 cycles using a sample-barcoded 5' primer and a J-beta primer mix. TCRdb recomputed calls from the 5' RACE reads with MiXCR, one row per CDR3 protein. The sample gives about 1.5 million distinct CDR3 sequences, approximately 39% of which show up once; more than 4% is in the top ten. V was pared by 7 bases and J by 2 bases, with 13 bases between. This CDR3 has 14 residues. Germline-derived CDR1 and CDR2 are ENHRY and SYGVKD. V usage is TRBV10-3 and J usage is TRBJ2-3; D remains unclear. The source material was blood. The source of this sequence is a woman aged 18-29 years in good health. The CDR3 protein is CAITEIGSTDTQYF. The CDR3 coding sequence is TGTGCCATCACTGAAATCGGGTCCACAGATACGCAGTATTTT.